Shown below are 26 T cell receptor beta chains from a single sample sequenced in a study of T cells in Graves' hyperthyroidism and ophthalmopathy. Researchers amplified the TCR beta CDR3 regions from RNA transcripts. Primed by the HTBI set, a first-round RT-PCR was run on the TCR CDR3. In TCRdb, the multiplex PCR reads were re-called with MiXCR into one record per CDR3 protein. This table holds roughly 530,000 distinct CDR3 sequences, roughly 17% found once. The sample was blood. The origin of the receptors is a woman aged 18-35 years with Graves' ophthalmopathy.

There are a few counts of this clonotype. The chain is built from TRBV12-3 or TRBV12-4 and TRBJ2-7, with 12 nucleotides matching TRBD2. This CDR3 contains 17 residues. V lost 6 bases and J lost 0; bases outside the gene matches: 9. CDR3 nucleotide sequence: TGTGCCAGCAGAAGGACTAGCGGGAATCGATACTCCTACGAGCAGTACTTC. It yields the protein CASRRTSGNRYSYEQYF.

The chain couples TRBV2 to TRBJ1-5, with D possibly TRBD1 on 5 matching bases. CDR1 and CDR2 (germline): SNHLY, FYNNEI. V was clipped by 6 bases and J by 0 bases, with 9 bases between them. This CDR3 is 14 amino acids long. The CDR3 coding sequence is TGTGCCAGCAGGACAGACTATAGCAATCAGCCCCAGCATTTT. Protein: CASRTDYSNQPQHF.

There are many counts of this clonotype. This chain links TRBV3-1 with TRBJ1-2, with no clear D. The CDR3 has 13 residues. The V gene lost 0 bases and the J gene lost 8 bases, with 10 bases spanning the gap. The V gene's germline CDR1 is LGHDT and CDR2 YNNKEL (reference sequence). Here the CDR3 reads CASSQEARGGYTF. CDR3 coding DNA: TGTGCCAGCAGCCAAGAAGCTAGAGGCGGCTACACCTTC. Based on the CDR3 plus reference TRBV3-1 and TRBJ1-2, the full variable domain is DTAVSQTPKYLVTQMGNDKSIKCEQNLGHDTMYWYKQDSKKFLKIMFSYNNKELIINETVPNRFSPKSPDKAHLNLHINSLELGDSAVYFCASSQEARGGYTFGSGTRLTVV.

Ten or more counts support this clonotype. The CDR3 nucleotides read TGTGCCAGCAGTTTAGAAGGCCGAGGAGGAGGGACTGAAGCTTTCTTT. Protein product: CASSLEGRGGGTEAFF. The chain uses TRBV12-3 or TRBV12-4 and TRBJ1-1; no firm D call. The V end was cut by 1 base, the J end by 5 bases, with 17 bases between. The CDR3 covers 16 residues.

The sample holds a few counts of this clonotype. V and J are TRBV27 and TRBJ1-2; D gene ambiguous. Germline V gives CDR1 MNHEY, CDR2 SMNVEV (reference sequence). The CDR3 runs 15 residues. V was pared by 1 base and J by 8 bases, with 17 bases between. The CDR3 sequence is CASSLYQTSVVGYTF. CDR3 in DNA: TGTGCCAGCAGTTTATATCAGACCTCGGTGGTGGGCTACACCTTC.

This clonotype was seen ten or more times. This chain joins TRBV7-2 and TRBJ2-3, with D unresolved. The germline V gene has CDR1 SGHTA and CDR2 FQGNSA. V gave up 8 bases and J gave up 2 bases, with 5 bases separating them. The CDR3 runs to 11 residues. In nucleotides, the CDR3 is TGTGCCAGCGGAAACACAGATACGCAGTATTTT. This codes for CASGNTDTQYF.

This clonotype was counted at least ten times. The chain joins TRBV7-2 to TRBJ2-1; 14 bases fit TRBD2. This CDR3 spans 17 amino acids. Looked up from germline, CDR1 is SGHTA and CDR2 is FQGNSA. J was trimmed by 3 bases and V by 3 bases; bases with no gene match: 4. The chain's CDR3 is CASSLTSGRGGYNEQFF. For the CDR3, the DNA is TGTGCCAGCAGCTTGACTAGCGGGAGGGGAGGCTACAATGAGCAGTTCTTC.

A few counts support this clonotype. DNA of the CDR3: TGTGCCTGGAGGAGGGGGAACTCCTACGAGCAGTACTTC. Protein sequence: CAWRRGNSYEQYF. V is TRBV30 and J is TRBJ2-7, with a weak D call TRBD1 (6 bases). This CDR3 is built from 13 residues. Germline lookup yields CDR1 GTSNPN and CDR2 SVGIG (reference sequence). V was cut by 3 bases and J by 0 bases, with 9 bases left in between.

V gene TRBV12-3 or TRBV12-4 combines with J gene TRBJ1-1; D is undetermined. CDR3 length: 13 amino acids. V was shortened by 6 bases and J by 1 base, with 9 bases between the two germline ends. The chain's CDR3 is CASRPARNTEAFF. The CDR3 bases are TGTGCCAGCAGACCCGCACGGAACACTGAAGCTTTCTTT.

The sample holds many counts of this clonotype. The gene calls are TRBV4-2 and TRBJ2-5; 7 bases agree with TRBD1. The CDR3 is made up of 13 amino acids. CDR1 is LGHNA, CDR2 YNFKEQ, per germline. With V trimmed by 4 bases and J by 5 bases, 4 bases remained unmatched. As DNA, the CDR3 is TGTGCCAGCAGCCGGGTCAGGGGGGAGACCCAGTACTTC. This codes for CASSRVRGETQYF.

A note on this clonotype: At one boundary the junction diverges from the germline segment, which might be a read error. J is TRBJ2-5 and V is TRBV5-1, with a weak D call TRBD1 (7 bases). CDR1 is SGHRS and CDR2 is YFSETQ in the germline V gene. The CDR3 covers 14 residues. In DNA, the CDR3 is TGCGCCAGCAGTCGGGCAGGGGGGACAGAGGCCCAGTACTTC. Its translation: CASSRAGGTEAQYF.

The gene calls are TRBV19 and TRBJ1-5; 9 bases match TRBD1. Germline loops: CDR1 LNHDA, CDR2 SQIVND (reference sequence). Losses at the gene ends were 7 bases for V and 7 bases for J; bases not matched to a gene: 8. This CDR3 is built from 14 residues. In nucleotides, the CDR3 is TGTGCCAGTACCCCCCCGGACAGGGGCCAGCCCCAGCATTTT. It translates to CASTPPDRGQPQHF. The entire variable domain, with the rest obtained from reference TRBV19 and TRBJ1-5, is as follows: DGGITQSPKYLFRKEGQNVTLSCEQNLNHDAMYWYRQDPGQGLRLIYYSQIVNDFQKGDIAEGYSVSREKKESFPLTVTSAQKNPTAFYLCASTPPDRGQPQHFGDGTRLSIL.

Many counts were recorded for this clonotype. The chain carries TRBV30 and TRBJ2-1; D not resolved. Germline CDR1 GTSNPN, CDR2 SVGIG (reference sequence). Trimming cost V 7 bases and J 8 bases, with 9 bases left between them. CDR3 length equals 10 residues. Written as DNA, the CDR3 is TGTGCCTTATCTTCGGATGAGCAGTTCTTC. Residues: CALSSDEQFF.

The table lists this clonotype with many counts. This chain links TRBV12-3 or TRBV12-4 with TRBJ1-6, with TRBD1 identical over 7 bases. There are 13 residues in the CDR3. The ends lost 7 bases at V and 7 bases at J; junction bases unmatched: 4. CDR3 sequence (DNA): TGTGCCAGCAAAGACAGGGCCAATTCACCCCTCCACTTT. Its protein is CASKDRANSPLHF.

The chain combines TRBV20-1 with TRBJ1-2; TRBD1 might be the D (5 bases). The CDR3 runs 12 residues. Germline V CDR1 and CDR2: DFQATT, SNEGSKA (reference sequence). Trimming took off 5 bases at V and 4 bases at J, with 11 bases between the two ends. CDR3 amino acids: CSAQTATYGYTF. DNA of the CDR3: TGCAGTGCTCAGACAGCAACCTATGGCTACACCTTC.

In this sample, this clonotype turned up many times. The chain recombines TRBV3-1 with TRBJ2-7; D is unresolved. V was shortened by 0 bases and J by 0 bases, with 12 bases between the two germline ends. Germline values: CDR1 LGHDT, CDR2 YNNKEL (reference sequence). This CDR3 region has 16 residues. This CDR3 reads CASSQDLRGLSYEQYF. For the CDR3, the DNA is TGTGCCAGCAGCCAAGATCTTCGTGGTCTCTCCTACGAGCAGTACTTC.

The chain couples TRBV5-1 to TRBJ1-1; 9 bases match TRBD1. This CDR3 spans 15 amino acids. The J segment lost 6 bases and the V segment lost 0 bases, leaving 6 bases of the junction unmatched. The V gene's germline CDR1 is SGHRS and CDR2 YFSETQ. In nucleotides, the CDR3 is TGCGCCAGCAGCTTGGCAAACAGGGGGCTGCCTGAAGCTTTCTTT. This translates into CASSLANRGLPEAFF.

There are a few counts of this clonotype. The chain links TRBV4-3 to TRBJ1-6; no reliable D call. The ends were cut back, 3 bases at V and 4 bases at J, with 16 bases in the middle. The CDR3 length is 17 residues. Germline V gives CDR1 LGHNA, CDR2 YSLEER. The CDR3 is CASSQSTGPFYNSPLHF. The CDR3 nucleotides are TGCGCCAGCAGCCAGAGCACCGGGCCTTTTTATAATTCACCCCTCCACTTT.

This rearrangement joins TRBV20-1 to TRBJ2-6, with 8 bases fitting TRBD1. The germline V gene encodes CDR1 DFQATT and CDR2 SNEGSKA (reference sequence). V shed 2 bases and J 1 base; nucleotides not matched to a gene: 7. CDR3 length equals 17 residues. The CDR3 DNA follows: TGCAGTGCTAGATTCCGGGACAGGCTATCTGGGGCCAACGTCCTGACTTTC. Its protein product is CSARFRDRLSGANVLTF.

The gene calls are TRBV9 and TRBJ2-1; D is possibly TRBD2 (7 bases). Germline V gene data show CDR1 as SGDLS and CDR2 as YYNGEE. V was trimmed by 2 bases and J by 7 bases, leaving 19 bases between them. The CDR3 consists of 16 residues. The CDR3 DNA reads as TGTGCCAGCAGCGTGGCCCCCCGCGGGGGCTGGAATGAGCAGTTCTTC. It specifies CASSVAPRGGWNEQFF.

This sequence joins TRBV28 and TRBJ2-7; maybe TRBD1 (5 bases). Deletions cut 3 bases from V and 3 bases from J, with 12 bases between. CDR1 is MDHEN, CDR2 SYDVKM, per germline. The length of the CDR3 is 14 residues. The CDR3 sequence: CASSLVAGNYEQYF. The CDR3 DNA reads TGTGCCAGCAGTTTGGTCGCAGGGAACTACGAGCAGTACTTC. The variable domain in full, with the rest retrieved from reference TRBV28 and TRBJ2-7, is DVKVTQSSRYLVKRTGEKVFLECVQDMDHENMFWYRQDPGLGLRLIYFSYDVKMKEKGDIPEGYSVSREKKERFSLILESASTNQTSMYLCASSLVAGNYEQYFGPGTRLTVT.

This clonotype was recorded at least ten times. The chain carries TRBV7-2 and TRBJ1-6; D is perhaps TRBD1 (5 bases). The germline V and J ends were trimmed by 1 base and 6 bases, with 16 bases remaining between them. Looked up from germline, CDR1 is SGHTA and CDR2 is FQGNSA. The CDR3 consists of 17 residues. This CDR3 reads CASSLDRGGIGNSPLHF. The CDR3 bases are TGTGCCAGCAGCTTAGATCGTGGGGGAATCGGTAATTCACCCCTCCACTTT.

This clonotype was counted only a few times. CDR3 in DNA: TGTGCCAGCAGCAGGGGACATTTGAACACTGAAGCTTTCTTT. Amino acid sequence: CASSRGHLNTEAFF. This chain uses TRBV5-8 with TRBJ1-1; tentatively, D is TRBD1 (6 bases). This CDR3 spans 14 amino acids. Germline-derived CDR1 and CDR2 are SGHTS and YDEGEE. Trimming removed 4 bases at V and 0 bases at J, with 10 bases between.

The chain carries TRBV10-1 and TRBJ2-2; D remains unclear. The germline V gene encodes CDR1 WNHNN and CDR2 SYGVQD (reference sequence). Trimming cost V 3 bases and J 7 bases, with 12 bases left between them. The CDR3 has 14 residues. CDR3 coding DNA: TGCGCCAGCAGTGAAGACTCCCGCGGCGGGGAGCTGTTTTTT. Translated: CASSEDSRGGELFF.

The table lists this clonotype with many counts. The chain joins TRBV20-1 to TRBJ1-1; TRBD1 agrees at 9 bases. CDR3 length: 11 amino acids. With 3 bases clipped from V and 8 bases from J, the junction kept 1 base outside the gene matches. CDR1 is DFQATT, CDR2 SNEGSKA, per germline (reference sequence). The CDR3 nucleotides are TGCAGTGCTAGGGGGACAGGGGAAGCTTTCTTT. Translation gives CSARGTGEAFF.

The gene calls are TRBV6-1 and TRBJ1-3; weak D call: TRBD1 (5 bases). This CDR3 spans 13 amino acids. Trimming pared 11 bases from V and 3 bases from J, leaving 14 bases between. The germline V gene has CDR1 MNHNS and CDR2 SASEGT. The CDR3: CAGKTALGNTIYF. The CDR3 region has the DNA TGTGCCGGAAAGACAGCCCTTGGAAACACCATATATTTT.